A single T cell receptor beta chain is shown here with its context. What it binds is unknown. The sample holds other DNA sequences that translate to the same CDR3. Libraries were prepared by immunoSEQ multiplex PCR; TCRdb keeps only in-frame clonotypes and omits some of them. Seen here are hundreds of thousands of clones, 75% to 95% observed once, and the top ten hold 12%. This specimen comes from a study of Ad26.COV2.S vaccination and SARS-CoV-2 variants. In the study overall: By the intramuscular route, Ad26.COV2.S was given once, or twice 56 days apart. Study-wide findings and caveats: Substantial breadth was reported for post-vaccination spike-specific CD8+ and CD4+ T cells.

Germline CDR1 reads GTSNPN; CDR2 reads SVGIG (reference sequence). V lost 0 bases, J lost 8 bases, and 7 bases lay in between. The CDR3 covers 12 residues. Treatment specified: some 19 received Ad26.COV2.S at low or high dose, single or two shots; about 5 received placebo; per-sample allocation not given. After the first vaccine or placebo injection, samples were drawn on day 63. An 18-55-year-old adult in Boston served as donor. The clonotype originates from a person aged 18 to 65 who received the Ad26.COV2.S COVID-19 vaccine or a placebo. The sample was peripheral blood, taken in a trial of Ad26.COV2.S vaccine versus placebo. This chain links TRBV30 with TRBJ1-4; TRBD1 might be the D (5 bases). The CDR3 here is CAWSVRGEKLFF. For the CDR3, the DNA is TGTGCCTGGAGTGTAAGGGGCGAAAAACTGTTTTTT.